This entry lists 9 T cell receptor beta chains sequenced from one sample in a study of T cell repertoires in cytomegalovirus infection. TCRdb reprocessed the reads with MiXCR, giving one entry per CDR3 protein. The sample shows 300,000 to 400,000 distinct CDR3 sequences, 15% to 20% of them seen only once. The source material was PBMCs. Source of these receptors: a human donor in good health (CMV status not recorded). Some clones in this sample may be carry-over from other donors' samples.

This clonotype has more than one count but fewer than ten. The rearrangement joins TRBV11-2 to TRBJ2-7; D is uncertain. Germline V lookup: CDR1 SGHAT, CDR2 FQNNGV. The V end lost 1 base, the J end lost 2 bases, and 12 bases lay between the germline ends. The CDR3 totals 15 residues. Written as DNA, the CDR3 is TGTGCCAGCAGCTTAGGAGTGGAGTTCCCCTACGAGCAGTACTTC. This gives the protein CASSLGVEFPYEQYF.

There are many counts of this clonotype. The CDR3 DNA reads as TGTGCCAGCAGCTTGAGGGACCTCTCGTTCGTGGGGTACAATGAGCAGTTCTTC. It specifies CASSLRDLSFVGYNEQFF. The V gene is TRBV11-2, the J gene TRBJ2-1; the D gene could be TRBD1 or TRBD2 (5 bases each). V was cut by 3 bases and J by 4 bases, with 22 bases left in between. The CDR3 spans 18 residues. CDR1 and CDR2 from the germline V gene are SGHAT and FQNNGV.

The table lists this clonotype with a few counts. This chain links TRBV2 with TRBJ1-2; maybe TRBD1 (6 bases). Trimming took 7 bases from V and 5 from J, leaving 11 bases between them. Germline V gene lookup returns CDR1 SNHLY and CDR2 FYNNEI. CDR3 length: 12 residues. The CDR3 loop reads CASKEGVYGYTF. DNA for the CDR3: TGTGCCAGCAAGGAGGGGGTGTATGGCTACACCTTC.

CDR3 DNA: TGTGCCAGCAGTGACAGGGAACCTCCTCTTGAAGCTTTCTTT. It specifies CASSDREPPLEAFF. J is TRBJ1-1 and V is TRBV6-2 or TRBV6-3, with TRBD1 matching over 7 bases. Germline V CDR1 and CDR2: MNHEY, SVGEGT. This CDR3 contains 14 residues. With 5 bases clipped from V and 7 bases from J, the junction kept 10 bases outside the gene matches.

This clonotype was detected a few times. This chain joins TRBV7-4 and TRBJ1-2; tentative D call: TRBD1 (5 bases). The V gene lost 3 bases and the J gene lost 0 bases, with 11 bases spanning the gap. Germline assignment: CDR1 SGHVT and CDR2 SQSDAQ. The CDR3 loop spans 15 amino acids. In DNA, the CDR3 is TGTGCCAGCAGCTTTGGCAGGGTGGCTAACTATGGCTACACCTTC. This sequence encodes CASSFGRVANYGYTF.

This clonotype was counted ten times or more. The rearrangement links TRBV12-3 or TRBV12-4 to TRBJ1-5; weak D call: TRBD1 (5 bases). Trimming cost V 1 base and J 1 base, with 8 bases left between them. This CDR3 has 15 amino acids. The CDR3 spells CASSLGRQSNQPQHF. The CDR3 region has the DNA TGTGCCAGCAGTTTAGGCAGACAGAGCAATCAGCCCCAGCATTTT.

This clonotype has a count of ten or more. The J gene is TRBJ1-6, the V gene TRBV7-2; D may be TRBD1 (6 bases). V lost 5 bases, J lost 3 bases, and 8 bases lay in between. The CDR3 consists of 14 residues. Germline V gene sequence: CDR1 SGHTA, CDR2 FQGNSA. Here the CDR3 reads CASSPDSYNSPLHF. In DNA, the CDR3 is TGTGCCAGCAGCCCGGACAGCTATAATTCACCCCTCCACTTT.

This chain joins TRBV6-6 and TRBJ2-6, with D hard to call. CDR3 length equals 17 residues. V gave up 7 bases and J gave up 1 base, with 17 bases separating them. CDR1 and CDR2 from the germline V gene are MNHNY and SVGAGI (reference sequence). CDR3: CASIPGWVGSGANVLTF. The CDR3 DNA reads as TGTGCCAGCATTCCGGGTTGGGTGGGGTCTGGGGCCAACGTCCTGACTTTC.

There are a few counts of this clonotype. The chain joins TRBV11-2 to TRBJ2-5; D gene ambiguous. The V gene's germline CDR1 is SGHAT and CDR2 FQNNGV. The CDR3 totals 12 residues. V lost 6 bases, J lost 7 bases, and 12 bases lay in between. Here the CDR3 DNA reads TGTGCCAGCAGTCCCTCACTCGCGACCCAGTACTTC. This encodes CASSPSLATQYF.